This T cell receptor (beta chain) was found in a study of blood T cell repertoires in COVID-19 (dated by TCRdb to about 2020). A note on the overall study: Samples from collaborators originated in the United States, Italy and Spain and spanned both the acute and convalescent phases of COVID-19. The material from the prospective study consisted of cDNA or gDNA derived from T cells, B-cell-depleted T cells, or PBMCs. Deeply sampled blood TCRbeta repertoires from subjects exposed to, actively infected with, or recovered from COVID-19 were included in the dataset. A freely available public database, intended as a resource for researchers studying the immune response to SARS-CoV-2, is where the repertoires were released. The samples were drawn from the first 160 participants of the ongoing ImmuneRACE study and from some 1,300 subjects provided by 6 global collaborators. Sample metadata almost always included a de-identified subject ID, COVID-19 status, age in years and sex. Where available, HLA class I and class II types were taken from metadata supplied by the sample provider and were not determined by assay-based typing. Overall results and qualifications from the work: The amount of clinical and demographic metadata varied by source and participant and was provided uncurated.

Participants in the prospective study were aged roughly 18 to 100 years, lived in more than 20 United States geographic areas, and enrolled through a virtual design. Cohort assignment in the prospective study relied on participant-reported clinical history from a screening survey and a study questionnaire. Recovered participants in ImmuneRACE Cohort 3 were defined by two consecutive negative NP/OP PCR tests, clearance by a healthcare professional, or resolution of symptoms. In the prospective study, mobile phlebotomists collected whole blood, serum and a nasopharyngeal or oropharyngeal swab from each participant. Additional blood draws and questionnaires over an approximately two-month period could optionally be provided by prospective study participants. Prospective study blood samples were shipped either frozen or at room temperature before DNA extraction. The immunoSEQ Assay, a bias-controlled multiplex PCR, was used to amplify TCRbeta CDR3 regions from genomic DNA. Regarding the original processing steps: The number of nucleated cells in each sample was estimated by amplification of reference gene primers within the assay. Sequence reads were collapsed and filtered to measure the absolute abundance of every unique TCRbeta CDR3 rearrangement. For each sample, productive Simpson clonality was calculated as the square root of Simpson's diversity index over productive rearrangements. TCRdb re-hosts the immuneACCESS table, in-frame sequences only. Its copies lack some clones; in the studies checked, an unresolved V gene accounts for under half of them, and the cause for the rest is not known. Clone size and V and J calls were adopted from that table, with D and trimming inferred from the DNA. The sample data list some 180,000 clones, and more than 70% of these were observed just once. More than 5% of the sample rests with the top ten.

Based on the germline V gene, the CDR1 and CDR2 sequences are SGHNT and YENEEA. The germline ends are 7 bases apart after V is trimmed by 2 bases and J by 5 bases. CDR3 length: 13 amino acids, cysteine to phenylalanine. Of all the DNA, just the CDR3 is kept, 39 bases in frame from base 1. Comments on this clone: What antigen it recognizes has not been identified. The sample holds no much larger clone one base away, and base qualities are not on file.

The rearranged chain carries TRBV11-3 and TRBJ1-3, with an unclear D gene assignment. This receptor was obtained from a man aged 40-50 years who had recovered from COVID-19. Material: PBMCs or T cells enriched from blood (not recorded which). The CDR3: CASSLPGRNTIYF. In nucleotides, the sequence is TGTGCCAGCAGCTTACCGGGGAGAAACACCATATATTTT.